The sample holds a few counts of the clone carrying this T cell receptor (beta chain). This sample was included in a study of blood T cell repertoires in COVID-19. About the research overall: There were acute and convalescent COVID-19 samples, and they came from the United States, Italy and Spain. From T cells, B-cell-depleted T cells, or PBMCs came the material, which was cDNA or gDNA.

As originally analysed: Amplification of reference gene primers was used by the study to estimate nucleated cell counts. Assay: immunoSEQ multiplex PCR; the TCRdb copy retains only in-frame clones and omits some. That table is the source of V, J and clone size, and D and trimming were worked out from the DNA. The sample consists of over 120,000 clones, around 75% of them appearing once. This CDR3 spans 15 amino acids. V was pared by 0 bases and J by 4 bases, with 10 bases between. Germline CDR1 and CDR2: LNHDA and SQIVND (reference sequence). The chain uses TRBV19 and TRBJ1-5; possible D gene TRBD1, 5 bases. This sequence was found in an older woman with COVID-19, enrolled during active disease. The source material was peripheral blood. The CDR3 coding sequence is TGTGCCAGTAGTATAGACAGGGTGAATAATCAGCCCCAGCATTTT. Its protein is CASSIDRVNNQPQHF.